The 22 T cell receptor beta chains in this list originate from one sample, sequenced in a study of blood T cell repertoires in COVID-19. Sequencing was performed with immunoSEQ multiplex PCR; in TCRdb, only in-frame clones are kept and a portion is missing. Of some 320,000 clones listed, 75% to 90% are singletons. The sample comprised PBMCs or T cells enriched from blood (not recorded which). These receptor sequences come from a man aged 60-69 years who had recovered from COVID-19.

CDR3 DNA: TGTGCCAGTAGTCTCAGGGGGCTGAGGTCGTACGAGCAGTACTTC. Protein sequence: CASSLRGLRSYEQYF. The rearrangement joins TRBV19 to TRBJ2-7; 8 bases align to TRBD1. The germline V gene has CDR1 LNHDA and CDR2 SQIVND (reference sequence). The CDR3 is 15 amino acids. V trimming: 5 bases; J trimming: 4 bases; junction bases outside the gene matches: 10.

V gene TRBV7-3 combines with J gene TRBJ2-2; 11 bases are shared with TRBD2. With V trimmed by 3 bases and J by 6 bases, 6 bases remained unmatched. Per the germline V gene, CDR1 is SGHTA and CDR2 is FQGTGA. CDR3 length: 16 residues. The CDR3, as DNA: TGTGCCAGCAGCTTCGGGGTAGCGGGAGGGTCCGGGGAGCTGTTTTTT. Its protein is CASSFGVAGGSGELFF. Full variable domain (outside the CDR3, taken from reference TRBV7-3 and TRBJ2-2): GAGVSQTPSNKVTEKGKYVELRCDPISGHTALYWYRQSLGQGPEFLIYFQGTGAADDSGLPNDRFFAVRPEGSVSTLKIQRTERGDSAVYLCASSFGVAGGSGELFFGEGSRLTVL.

This rearrangement joins TRBV28 to TRBJ2-7; D perhaps matches TRBD2 (6 bases). This CDR3 has 14 residues. Germline V lookup: CDR1 MDHEN, CDR2 SYDVKM. V was pared by 10 bases and J by 7 bases, with 23 bases between. This CDR3 reads CATQTPGLLGEQYF. CDR3 nucleotide sequence: TGTGCCACCCAGACACCGGGACTGCTTGGGGAGCAGTACTTC.

The chain links TRBV5-1 to TRBJ1-4; 7 bases match TRBD1. V shed 1 base and J 3 bases; nucleotides not matched to a gene: 0. The CDR3 runs 14 residues. Germline V lookup: CDR1 SGHRS, CDR2 YFSETQ. The CDR3 nucleotides are TGCGCCAGCAGCTTGACAGGGGCTAATGAAAAACTGTTTTTT. It is translated as CASSLTGANEKLFF.

The chain joins TRBV28 to TRBJ2-7; D perhaps matches TRBD2 (5 bases). The CDR3 spans 14 residues. Between the trimmed V and J ends, which lost 8 bases and 7 bases, there was a span of 21 bases. Germline values: CDR1 MDHEN, CDR2 SYDVKM. The CDR3 loop reads CASGGGVSQLEQYF. The CDR3 bases are TGTGCCAGCGGAGGAGGTGTAAGCCAGCTGGAGCAGTACTTC.

This CDR3 is CASSYSRKGLFF. The DNA for the CDR3 is TGTGCCAGCAGTTACTCGCGTAAGGGGCTGTTTTTT. This chain connects TRBV6-2 or TRBV6-3 to TRBJ1-4; D might be TRBD1 (5 bases). Between the trimmed V and J ends, which lost 0 bases and 14 bases, there was a span of 10 bases. From germline, CDR1 is MNHEY and CDR2 SVGEGT. This CDR3 comprises 12 residues.

This rearrangement joins TRBV5-1 to TRBJ2-7, with D perhaps TRBD2 (5 bases). Trimming shortened V by 9 bases and J by 6 bases, and 19 bases separated the two germline ends. Germline CDR1 reads SGHRS; CDR2 reads YFSETQ. The CDR3 is 13 residues long. The CDR3 DNA reads as TGCGCCACTAAGGAGGACCCGTCGGGCGAGCAGTACTTC. Its protein is CATKEDPSGEQYF.

The rearrangement joins TRBV7-3 to TRBJ2-3, with TRBD2 matching 10 bases. The CDR3 is made up of 15 amino acids. CDR1 and CDR2 from the germline V gene are SGHTA and FQGTGA. Germline trimming cut 7 bases from V and 0 bases from J; bases unmatched to any gene: 4. CDR3 residues: CASTTSGTSTDTQYF. The DNA for the CDR3 is TGTGCCAGCACCACTAGCGGGACTAGCACAGATACGCAGTATTTT.

V gene TRBV6-2 or TRBV6-3 combines with J gene TRBJ2-3, with D uncertain. Germline CDR1 and CDR2: MNHEY and SVGEGT. Trimming cost V 0 bases and J 6 bases, with 10 bases left between them. CDR3 length: 14 residues. The CDR3 DNA sequence: TGTGCCAGCAGTTACTCGACTCCGACGGATACGCAGTATTTT. It yields the protein CASSYSTPTDTQYF.

V and J are TRBV5-1 and TRBJ1-6; a weak D match, TRBD1 (5 bases). The CDR3 extends over 13 amino acids. CDR1 is SGHRS, CDR2 YFSETQ, per germline. Trimming left V 4 bases short and J 9 bases short, with 11 bases between. The CDR3 region has the DNA TGCGCCAGCAGCCCCCCCGGGGGTTCACCCCTCCACTTT. Amino acids: CASSPPGGSPLHF.

The rearrangement uses TRBV4-3 and TRBJ2-7; D perhaps matches TRBD2 (5 bases). This CDR3 comprises 15 residues. The V gene's germline CDR1 is LGHNA and CDR2 YSLEER. Trimming removed 1 base from V and 4 bases from J, with 14 bases in between. The CDR3 reads CASSQGGLSWYEQYF. As DNA, the CDR3 is TGCGCCAGCAGCCAAGGAGGGCTTAGTTGGTACGAGCAGTACTTC.

This clone is a singleton in its sample. V is TRBV19 and J is TRBJ2-6, with TRBD1 identical over 7 bases. The CDR3 is 18 residues long. Trimming removed 0 bases from V and 1 base from J; junction bases left unmatched: 6. The germline V gene has CDR1 LNHDA and CDR2 SQIVND (reference sequence). The CDR3 nucleotides read TGTGCCAGTAGTATAGATTGGGGACAGCCATCTGGGGCCAACGTCCTGACTTTC. Translation: CASSIDWGQPSGANVLTF.

This rearrangement joins TRBV11-2 to TRBJ1-2, with TRBD1 as a possible D gene (6 bases). This CDR3 spans 14 amino acids. V lost 2 bases and J lost 3, with 10 bases in between. Germline CDR1 is SGHAT and CDR2 is FQNNGV. The CDR3 region has the DNA TGTGCCAGCAGCTTATGGGAGGGGGACTATGGCTACACCTTC. It specifies CASSLWEGDYGYTF.

The chain combines TRBV10-3 with TRBJ1-1, with TRBD1 matching over 7 bases. Germline CDR1 ENHRY, CDR2 SYGVKD. The CDR3 covers 15 residues. J gave up 0 bases and V 0 bases, and 1 base lay outside the gene matches. The CDR3 DNA reads as TGTGCCATCAGTGAGTCCGGGACAGTGAACACTGAAGCTTTCTTT. Its protein is CAISESGTVNTEAFF.

The CDR3 is CASLLVVAGFTDTQYF. The CDR3, as DNA: TGTGCCAGCCTCCTTGTAGTAGCGGGATTCACAGATACGCAGTATTTT. The chain carries TRBV2 and TRBJ2-3; the match to TRBD2 covers 8 bases. Germline V gene lookup returns CDR1 SNHLY and CDR2 FYNNEI. CDR3 length: 16 amino acids. The V gene end was trimmed by 8 bases and the J gene end by 2 bases; junction bases not matched to a gene: 12. The full variable domain, rest sourced from reference TRBV2 and TRBJ2-3, is EPEVTQTPSHQVTQMGQEVILRCVPISNHLYFYWYRQILGQKVEFLVSFYNNEISEKSEIFDDQFSVERPDGSNFTLKIRSTKLEDSAMYFCASLLVVAGFTDTQYFGPGTRLTVL.

The CDR3 DNA follows: TGTGCCAGCAGCGGCCAGACAGGGGCCGAAGCTTTCTTT. It translates to CASSGQTGAEAFF. This chain links TRBV9 with TRBJ1-1; 8 bases line up with TRBD1. The CDR3 has 13 amino acids. Germline CDR1 reads SGDLS; CDR2 reads YYNGEE. Losses at the gene ends were 3 bases for V and 8 bases for J; bases not matched to a gene: 6.

This chain joins TRBV6-2 or TRBV6-3 and TRBJ1-1; weak D call: TRBD1 (6 bases). V shed 2 bases and J shed 5 bases, with 18 bases lying between them. From germline, CDR1 is MNHEY and CDR2 SVGEGT. This CDR3 is built from 16 residues. CDR3 amino acids: CASSYGLWQGITEAFF. CDR3 nucleotide sequence: TGTGCCAGCAGTTACGGTTTATGGCAGGGGATTACTGAAGCTTTCTTT.

This rearrangement joins TRBV5-1 to TRBJ1-2; no clear D. Trimming cost V 0 bases and J 9 bases, with 18 bases left between them. The germline gives CDR1 SGHRS, CDR2 YFSETQ. This CDR3 comprises 15 residues. CDR3 DNA sequence: TGCGCCAGCAGCTTGGAATCGGGAAGCAGCCTGCGCTACACCTTC. Protein sequence: CASSLESGSSLRYTF.

V and J are TRBV6-5 and TRBJ2-1, with 15 nucleotides matching TRBD2. The V segment lost 2 bases and the J segment 6 bases; nucleotides outside the gene matches: 2. The CDR3 runs to 16 residues. Germline V gives CDR1 MNHEY, CDR2 SVGAGI. CDR3 region: CASSYGTSGRSNEQFF. The DNA of the CDR3 is TGTGCCAGCAGTTACGGGACTAGCGGGAGGTCCAATGAGCAGTTCTTC.

This chain joins TRBV7-8 and TRBJ2-7; D gene unclear. Germline CDR1 and CDR2: SGHVS and FQNEAQ. V lost 2 bases, J lost 2 bases, and 7 bases lay in between. The CDR3 consists of 13 residues. The CDR3: CASSLSQTYEQYF. The CDR3 coding sequence is TGTGCCAGCAGCTTAAGTCAGACCTACGAGCAGTACTTC.

V usage is TRBV5-1 and J usage is TRBJ2-1, with D possibly being TRBD1 (6 bases). Germline CDR1 is SGHRS and CDR2 is YFSETQ. V was shortened by 1 base and J by 5 bases, with 13 bases between the two germline ends. CDR3 length equals 15 residues. CDR3 residues: CASSLTRGTHNEQFF. In DNA, the CDR3 is TGCGCCAGCAGCTTGACCAGGGGCACGCACAATGAGCAGTTCTTC.

The gene calls are TRBV7-9 and TRBJ2-7; TRBD1 matches 8 bases. CDR3 length equals 16 residues. V lost 5 bases and J lost 7; bases outside the gene matches: 16. The V gene's germline CDR1 is SEHNR and CDR2 FQNEAQ (reference sequence). CDR3 region: CASSQTLTGARREQYF. As DNA, the CDR3 is TGTGCCAGCAGCCAAACTCTGACAGGGGCTAGGAGGGAGCAGTACTTC.